Listed here are 11 T cell receptor beta chains from one sample, sequenced in a study of spatial heterogeneity in lung cancer. Study-wide points: Higher tumor mutation counts went along with higher counts of expanded intratumoral alpha and beta TCRs.

Each CDR3 protein is one row after TCRdb ran MiXCR on the 5' RACE reads. Among about 18,000 distinct CDR3 sequences listed, 9.5% to 10% were seen once. Their target antigens are unknown. The time point was: sample taken at primary tumor resection. The sequencing here drew on lung tumor tissue, taken at surgery. These receptors all come from a female donor with early-stage non-small cell lung cancer.

In its sample, this clonotype was seen many times. The library was built for alpha chains, so this beta chain is an off-target read and its size means little. This rearrangement joins TRBV29-1 to TRBJ2-1; 7 positions agree with TRBD1. In germline, CDR1 is SQVTM, CDR2 ANQGSEA. The J segment lost 8 bases and the V segment lost 7 bases, leaving 5 bases of the junction unmatched. This CDR3 region has 11 residues. The CDR3 DNA is TGCAGCGCTCCGACAGGGCATGAGCAGTTCTTC. Translation gives CSAPTGHEQFF.

This clonotype was seen ten or more times. A library made for alpha chains picked up this beta chain off target, so its size means little. The chain employs TRBV6-5 and TRBJ1-2; D call uncertain. The CDR3 extends over 13 amino acids. Germline V lookup: CDR1 MNHEY, CDR2 SVGAGI. Trimming removed 5 bases from V and 2 bases from J, with 9 bases in between. Here the CDR3 reads CASSLGSNYGYTF. The CDR3 DNA is TGTGCCAGCAGTCTCGGGTCGAACTATGGCTACACCTTC.

This clonotype showed up many times. A library made for alpha chains picked up this beta chain off target, so its size means little. J is TRBJ2-3 and V is TRBV11-1; 7 positions match TRBD1. V trimming: 5 bases; J trimming: 1 base; junction bases outside the gene matches: 6. Germline V gene data show CDR1 as SGHAT and CDR2 as FQDESV (reference sequence). There are 15 residues in the CDR3. The DNA for the CDR3 is TGTGCCAGCAGCGTCAACAGGGGCCGCACAGATACGCAGTATTTT. It is translated as CASSVNRGRTDTQYF.

This clonotype was counted only a few times. This beta chain is an unintended read in a library built for alpha chains; its size means little. The rearrangement uses TRBV28 and TRBJ1-6; possible D gene TRBD1, 6 bases. Germline V gene sequence: CDR1 MDHEN, CDR2 SYDVKM. The CDR3 is 14 residues long. V lost 4 bases to trimming and J lost 14 bases, with 18 bases between them. The CDR3 reads CASSSAAAGTSLHF. CDR3 coding DNA: TGTGCCAGCAGTTCCGCCGCCGCCGGGACATCCCTCCACTTT.

This clonotype was observed at least ten times. This beta chain is a stray read from a library made for alpha chains; its abundance is not meaningful. V gene TRBV11-1 combines with J gene TRBJ1-1, with D maybe TRBD1 (5 bases). Germline V gene data show CDR1 as SGHAT and CDR2 as FQDESV (reference sequence). CDR3 length equals 13 residues. The V gene lost 2 bases and the J gene lost 8 bases, with 12 bases spanning the gap. For the CDR3, the DNA is TGTGCCAGCAGCTTACACCCGGGACGCGAAGCTTTCTTT. It translates to CASSLHPGREAFF.

As to this clonotype: This beta chain appears as a stray read in a library generated for alpha chains; its size is not informative. The chain is built from TRBV4-1 and TRBJ2-7; 8 nucleotides align to TRBD1. With 8 bases clipped from V and 4 bases from J, the junction kept 10 bases outside the gene matches. Per the germline V gene, CDR1 is MGHRA and CDR2 is YSYEKL. The CDR3 is 14 residues long. The chain's CDR3 is CASSTGTGIYEQYF. The DNA of the CDR3 is TGCGCCAGCTCCACCGGGACAGGTATTTACGAGCAGTACTTC.

This clonotype was observed many times. The library was designed around alpha chains, so this beta chain is a stray read whose abundance carries little weight. V and J are TRBV29-1 and TRBJ1-1, with D maybe TRBD1 (6 bases). CDR3 length equals 15 residues. Deletions cut 0 bases from V and 0 bases from J, with 11 bases between. Germline V gene data show CDR1 as SQVTM and CDR2 as ANQGSEA. CDR3 nucleotides: TGCAGCGTTGAAGAGGGGGCAGGGCTGAACACTGAAGCTTTCTTT. It encodes CSVEEGAGLNTEAFF.

This clonotype was counted ten times or more. This beta chain is off target for a library built for alpha chains, so its abundance means little. The V and J genes are TRBV21-1 and TRBJ2-1; the D call of TRBD1 is as the table states it, not checked on the DNA. TRBV21-1 is a pseudogene. The CDR3 is 15 residues long. The CDR3 bases are TGTGCCAGCAGCAGCGGGACAGGGTCGTACAATGAGCAGTTCTTC. Protein sequence: CASSSGTGSYNEQFF.

The sample holds many counts of this clonotype. This beta chain is a stray sequence in a library constructed for alpha chains; its clone size is not meaningful. V gene TRBV28 combines with J gene TRBJ2-3; D unresolved. CDR3 length equals 14 residues. V was pared by 3 bases and J by 1 base, with 8 bases between. Germline CDR1 reads MDHEN; CDR2 reads SYDVKM. The CDR3: CASSFLSGTDTQYF. The CDR3 coding sequence is TGTGCCAGCAGTTTTCTGAGTGGCACAGATACGCAGTATTTT.

The table lists this clonotype with many counts. This beta chain turned up in a library designed for alpha chains; as an off-target read, its abundance says little. The rearrangement joins TRBV7-2 to TRBJ1-2; possible D gene TRBD1, 5 bases. Per the germline V gene, CDR1 is SGHTA and CDR2 is FQGNSA. This CDR3 has 14 amino acids. V was cut by 2 bases and J by 3 bases, with 10 bases left in between. The CDR3 DNA follows: TGTGCCAGCAGCTTAAACAGGCGAGACTATGGCTACACCTTC. This encodes CASSLNRRDYGYTF.

This clonotype has ten or more counts. This beta chain came through as a stray read in a library set up for alpha chains, and its size says little. The V call is TRBV5-6, the J call TRBJ2-5; D remains ambiguous. CDR3 size: 14 residues. The ends were cut back, 0 bases at V and 2 bases at J, with 8 bases in the middle. Germline CDR1 reads SGHDT; CDR2 reads YYEEEE. CDR3 in amino acids: CASSLVSPQETQYF. The CDR3 nucleotides read TGTGCCAGCAGCTTGGTGTCGCCACAAGAGACCCAGTACTTC.